The 29 T cell receptor beta chains below all came from one sample that was sequenced in a study of cytomegalovirus exposure and HLA in healthy donors (dated by TCRdb to 2016 to 2017). The library was built by means of the immunoSEQ multiplex PCR assay. For the multiplex PCR, a mixture combining 60 forward primers for TCR Vbeta segments and 13 reverse primers for TCR Jbeta segments was used. What TCRdb holds here is the immuneACCESS table cut down to in-frame rearrangements. Part of the clones is not present; checked against another copy, under half of the missing clones reflect an unresolved V gene, and the others are unexplained. Recorded for this sample are about 130,000 clones; 79% of them occurred a single time. The leading ten clones occupy about 6.8% of the sample. The sequenced sample was PBMCs. The origin of the receptors is a middle-aged man in good health and CMV-seropositive.

The chain uses TRBV5-1 and TRBJ1-5; no definite D call. The CDR3 covers 15 residues. Between the trimmed V and J ends, which lost 0 bases and 5 bases, there was a span of 12 bases. Germline V CDR1 and CDR2: SGHRS, YFSETQ. CDR3 sequence reads: CASSLESGRHQPQHF. DNA for the CDR3: TGCGCCAGCAGCTTGGAATCAGGTCGGCATCAGCCCCAGCATTTT.

V gene TRBV21-1 combines with J gene TRBJ2-7; whether TRBD2, the table's D call, matches the DNA was not checked. TRBV21-1 is flagged as a pseudogene. This CDR3 has 16 residues. The CDR3 protein is CASSSSGGPSSYEQYF. The DNA of the CDR3 is TGTGCCAGCAGCTCCTCCGGGGGACCTAGCTCCTACGAGCAGTACTTC.

CDR3 amino acids: CACAAGPTYEQYF. CDR3 bases: TGTGCCTGCGCGGCAGGGCCTACCTACGAGCAGTACTTC. The chain recombines TRBV30 with TRBJ2-7, with a tentative D call TRBD1 (5 bases). The V gene's germline CDR1 is GTSNPN and CDR2 SVGIG (reference sequence). Trimming removed 6 bases at V and 2 bases at J, with 14 bases between. The CDR3 covers 13 residues.

This clone has only a few counts. This rearrangement joins TRBV19 to TRBJ2-5, with TRBD2 identical over 9 bases. The CDR3 covers 13 residues. Germline V gene data show CDR1 as LNHDA and CDR2 as SQIVND (reference sequence). Unmatched junction bases numbered 3, after V lost 6 bases and J lost 4 bases. The DNA of the CDR3 is TGTGCCAGTAGCGGCGGGAGGGGAGAGACCCAGTACTTC. Its translation is CASSGGRGETQYF.

The chain joins TRBV6-5 to TRBJ1-1; D remains ambiguous. This CDR3 contains 12 residues. Germline CDR1 is MNHEY and CDR2 is SVGAGI. Deletions cut 2 bases from V and 7 bases from J, with 8 bases between. The CDR3 bases are TGTGCCAGCAGTTACGATTCAGGTGAAGCTTTCTTT. Encoded protein: CASSYDSGEAFF.

This clone was seen a handful of times. Here the CDR3 DNA reads TGTGCCAGTTTCCTATCGGGGAACTATGGCTACACCTTC. Residues: CASFLSGNYGYTF. The chain joins TRBV28 to TRBJ1-2, with D unclear. The V end was cut by 9 bases, the J end by 2 bases, with 13 bases between. Germline V CDR1 and CDR2: MDHEN, SYDVKM. This CDR3 spans 13 amino acids.

This clone was recorded a few times. The gene calls are TRBV2 and TRBJ2-4; TRBD2 might be the D (5 bases). Germline CDR1 reads SNHLY; CDR2 reads FYNNEI. Trimming cost V 7 bases and J 9 bases, with 16 bases left between them. CDR3 length: 13 amino acids. The CDR3 region has the DNA TGTGCCAGCAAAGGAGCGGAACATCCCATTCAGTACTTC. It yields the protein CASKGAEHPIQYF.

The gene calls are TRBV6-5 and TRBJ1-2; D is ambiguous. The CDR3 sequence is 13 residues long. The germline V gene encodes CDR1 MNHEY and CDR2 SVGAGI. The germline V and J ends were trimmed by 5 bases and 3 bases, with 10 bases remaining between them. The CDR3, as DNA: TGTGCCAGCAGTGAAAGCAAATACTATGGCTACACCTTC. Its translation is CASSESKYYGYTF.

V is TRBV9 and J is TRBJ2-7; 7 bases agree with TRBD2. Trimming at V came to 4 bases and at J to 1 base, leaving 8 bases not matched to a gene. Per germline, CDR1 SGDLS and CDR2 YYNGEE. This CDR3 has 15 amino acids. The CDR3: CASSQSGTTSYEQYF. The CDR3 nucleotides are TGTGCCAGCAGCCAATCCGGGACTACATCCTACGAGCAGTACTTC.

The chain employs TRBV5-1 and TRBJ2-5, with D possibly TRBD2 on 6 matching bases. The germline CDR1 and CDR2 sequences are SGHRS and YFSETQ. There are 15 residues in the CDR3. V was pared by 1 base and J by 5 bases, with 15 bases between. The CDR3 DNA is TGCGCCAGCAGCTTGTCTCTCAGGGAGGAGGAGACCCAGTACTTC. This encodes CASSLSLREEETQYF.

The rearrangement uses TRBV6-1 and TRBJ1-5; 9 bases agree with TRBD1. V lost 4 bases to trimming and J lost 3 bases; unmatched junction nucleotides: 7. The V gene's germline CDR1 is MNHNS and CDR2 SASEGT. This CDR3 is built from 16 residues. DNA of the CDR3: TGTGCCAGCAGTGTGATGGACAGGGGCTTCAATCAGCCCCAGCATTTT. Protein product: CASSVMDRGFNQPQHF.

The gene calls are TRBV15 and TRBJ2-4, with 7 positions matching TRBD2. V trimming: 8 bases; J trimming: 5 bases; junction bases outside the gene matches: 9. CDR1 is LNHNV and CDR2 is YYDKDF in the germline V gene (reference sequence). CDR3 size: 14 residues. The CDR3 spells CATRRDYNQNIQYF. The DNA of the CDR3 is TGTGCCACCCGGCGGGACTACAACCAAAACATTCAGTACTTC. Supplemented by reference TRBV15 and TRBJ2-4, the full variable domain reads DAMVIQNPRYQVTQFGKPVTLSCSQTLNHNVMYWYQQKSSQAPKLLFHYYDKDFNNEADTPDNFQSRRPNTSFCFLDIRSPGLGDTAMYLCATRRDYNQNIQYFGAGTRLSVL.

This clone is a singleton in its sample. The chain recombines TRBV27 with TRBJ2-5, with 9 positions matching TRBD2. Per the germline V gene, CDR1 is MNHEY and CDR2 is SMNVEV (reference sequence). CDR3 length: 16 residues. The V gene end was trimmed by 3 bases and the J gene end by 2 bases; junction bases not matched to a gene: 7. The CDR3 DNA is TGTGCCAGCAGTTTGAGAGCGGGAGGCCTTCAAGAGACCCAGTACTTC. Translating gives CASSLRAGGLQETQYF.

In its sample, this clone was seen once. The chain is built from TRBV18 and TRBJ1-2; D remains ambiguous. CDR3 size: 15 residues. Germline-derived CDR1 and CDR2 are KGHSH and LQKENI. V shed 6 bases and J shed 6 bases, with 20 bases lying between them. In DNA form, the CDR3 reads TGTGCCAGCTCTCAGACCAGCGACTCCTGGGATGGCTACACCTTC. The encoded protein is CASSQTSDSWDGYTF.

The gene calls are TRBV19 and TRBJ1-3, with D possibly being TRBD1 (6 bases). V was clipped by 5 bases and J by 0 bases, with 11 bases between them. This CDR3 spans 15 amino acids. Looked up from germline, CDR1 is LNHDA and CDR2 is SQIVND (reference sequence). CDR3 coding DNA: TGTGCCAGTAGTTTCGACAGGACCTCTGGAAACACCATATATTTT. Its protein is CASSFDRTSGNTIYF.

The chain carries TRBV7-8 and TRBJ1-6; possible D gene TRBD1, 6 bases. The CDR3 sequence is 14 residues long. V gave up 5 bases and J gave up 7 bases, with 12 bases separating them. Germline CDR1 reads SGHVS; CDR2 reads FQNEAQ. CDR3 DNA sequence: TGTGCCAGCAGCATACAGGGTGGAAATTCACCCCTCCACTTT. Amino acids: CASSIQGGNSPLHF.

V usage is TRBV5-4 and J usage is TRBJ2-1; weak D call: TRBD2 (6 bases). V lost 1 base, J lost 8 bases, and 16 bases lay in between. Germline V gene lookup returns CDR1 SGHNT and CDR2 YYREEE (reference sequence). The CDR3 runs to 15 residues. The chain's CDR3 is CASSLRGSSLDEQFF. CDR3 sequence (DNA): TGTGCCAGCAGCTTGCGGGGGTCGAGTTTGGATGAGCAGTTCTTC.

This chain links TRBV11-2 with TRBJ2-1; D ambiguous. The V gene lost 3 bases and the J gene lost 9 bases, with 15 bases spanning the gap. Germline V gene data show CDR1 as SGHAT and CDR2 as FQNNGV. This CDR3 spans 14 amino acids. CDR3 coding DNA: TGTGCCAGCAGCTTTCTTTCCCCTATCGGTGAGCAGTTCTTC. It encodes CASSFLSPIGEQFF.

The chain recombines TRBV6-1 with TRBJ2-6, with a weak D call TRBD2 (6 bases). The CDR3 totals 10 residues. Germline assignment: CDR1 MNHNS and CDR2 SASEGT. CDR3 protein: CTSGANVLTF. The CDR3 DNA reads as TGTACTAGCGGGGCCAACGTCCTGACTTTC.

The V and J genes are TRBV27 and TRBJ1-6; 9 bases align to TRBD1. With V trimmed by 5 bases and J by 3 bases, 11 bases remained unmatched. Germline V gene data show CDR1 as MNHEY and CDR2 as SMNVEV (reference sequence). The CDR3 is 18 residues long. DNA for the CDR3: TGTGCCAGCAGTCCCAGGACAGGGGTGATCGGCTATAATTCACCCCTCCACTTT. It translates to CASSPRTGVIGYNSPLHF.

The chain combines TRBV5-6 with TRBJ2-2; no reliable D call. There are 14 residues in the CDR3. V lost 1 base, J lost 6 bases, and 10 bases lay in between. The germline V gene has CDR1 SGHDT and CDR2 YYEEEE. CDR3 in amino acids: CASSLTPAAGELFF. CDR3 DNA sequence: TGTGCCAGCAGCTTGACGCCGGCGGCCGGGGAGCTGTTTTTT.

The chain links TRBV5-4 to TRBJ1-2; TRBD1 matches 8 bases. The CDR3 is 13 residues long. Germline V gene sequence: CDR1 SGHNT, CDR2 YYREEE (reference sequence). V shed 6 bases, J shed 6 bases, and the junction held 7 bases outside the gene matches. Here the CDR3 reads CASTHPDRDGYTF. The CDR3 coding sequence is TGTGCCAGCACCCACCCGGACAGGGATGGCTACACCTTC.

This chain joins TRBV30 and TRBJ1-5; D unresolved. V lost 2 bases and J 4 bases, leaving 6 bases between the germline ends. This CDR3 comprises 12 residues. From germline, CDR1 is GTSNPN and CDR2 SVGIG (reference sequence). CDR3 residues: CAWSTGNQPQHF. CDR3 bases: TGTGCCTGGAGTACCGGGAATCAGCCCCAGCATTTT.

This clone was seen at least ten times. The CDR3 is CASSLSGSLAHEQYF. CDR3 in DNA: TGTGCCAGCAGTTTATCCGGATCCTTAGCCCACGAGCAGTACTTC. The rearrangement joins TRBV27 to TRBJ2-7, with D unresolved. The germline CDR1 and CDR2 sequences are MNHEY and SMNVEV (reference sequence). Trimming took 0 bases from V and 5 from J, leaving 14 bases between them. The CDR3 contains 15 residues.

V gene TRBV15 combines with J gene TRBJ2-5, with a weak D call TRBD1 (6 bases). The last part of the DNA fits TRBJ2-7 better; the J call may be wrong. There are 14 residues in the CDR3. Germline V gene sequence: CDR1 LNHNV, CDR2 YYDKDF (reference sequence). The CDR3 loop is CATSTVGGSYEQYF. CDR3 nucleotides: TGTGCCACCAGCACTGTAGGGGGCTCCTACGAGCAGTACTTC.

The chain couples TRBV7-9 to TRBJ1-4; no clear D gene. This CDR3 region has 15 residues. CDR1 and CDR2 (germline): SEHNR, FQNEAQ (reference sequence). The V end was cut by 3 bases, the J end by 5 bases, with 13 bases between. CDR3 residues: CASSFRDPRNEKLFF. In nucleotides, the CDR3 is TGTGCCAGCAGCTTCCGGGATCCCCGCAATGAAAAACTGTTTTTT.

The V and J genes are TRBV5-4 and TRBJ1-4, with D possibly matching TRBD1 (6 bases). This CDR3 comprises 15 residues. The ends were cut back, 4 bases at V and 2 bases at J, with 12 bases in the middle. The germline gives CDR1 SGHNT, CDR2 YYREEE (reference sequence). CDR3 nucleotide sequence: TGTGCCAGCAGCGGAAACAGGGCGACTAATGAAAAACTGTTTTTT. Its protein product is CASSGNRATNEKLFF.

The chain recombines TRBV9 with TRBJ2-3; a possible D gene is TRBD2 (6 bases). This CDR3 has 16 residues. V lost 1 base, J lost 0 bases, and 12 bases lay in between. The germline V gene has CDR1 SGDLS and CDR2 YYNGEE. This chain's CDR3 is CASSVLVLASTDTQYF. The CDR3 DNA follows: TGTGCCAGCAGCGTACTGGTGCTAGCGAGCACAGATACGCAGTATTTT.

The rearrangement joins TRBV30 to TRBJ2-7; tentative D call: TRBD2 (6 bases). The CDR3 covers 14 residues. Trimming left V 2 bases short and J 1 base short, with 12 bases between. Germline V CDR1 and CDR2: GTSNPN, SVGIG (reference sequence). The DNA for the CDR3 is TGTGCCTGGAGTCCCGGGACTCCGTCCTACGAGCAGTACTTC. Translating it yields CAWSPGTPSYEQYF.